The TCR beta chain described here comes from a study of CD8 T cells in ankylosing spondylitis. Notes on the study in general: Ankylosing spondylitis blood appeared to be characterized by a TCR beta motif of about eight highly homologous variants. Reportedly, matched ankylosing spondylitis synovial fluid was significantly enriched for disease-linked clones. Certain motif variants had earlier been reported in reactive arthritis synovial fluid and blood.

The TCR beta libraries were generated through quantitative 5'-RACE incorporating molecular barcodes. TCRdb independently ran MiXCR on the 5' RACE reads; one entry per CDR3 protein. The data hold about 300,000 distinct CDR3 sequences, with about 20% observed a single time. This clonotype was recorded a few times. Its matching antigen is unknown. Sequencing was carried out using blood, either unsorted or a sorted T cell fraction (not recorded which). The receptor's source is a female donor with ankylosing spondylitis or in good health (not recorded which).

DNA for the CDR3: TGCAGTGCTAGAGAGGCGGGTCTTGGACCTGGGGCGAATGAGCAGTTCTTC. Translating gives CSAREAGLGPGANEQFF. The chain has TRBV20-1 and TRBJ2-1, with D possibly being TRBD1 or TRBD2 (5 bases each). Germline-derived CDR1 and CDR2 are DFQATT and SNEGSKA (reference sequence). The CDR3 contains 17 residues. Trimming removed 0 bases at V and 7 bases at J, with 22 bases between.